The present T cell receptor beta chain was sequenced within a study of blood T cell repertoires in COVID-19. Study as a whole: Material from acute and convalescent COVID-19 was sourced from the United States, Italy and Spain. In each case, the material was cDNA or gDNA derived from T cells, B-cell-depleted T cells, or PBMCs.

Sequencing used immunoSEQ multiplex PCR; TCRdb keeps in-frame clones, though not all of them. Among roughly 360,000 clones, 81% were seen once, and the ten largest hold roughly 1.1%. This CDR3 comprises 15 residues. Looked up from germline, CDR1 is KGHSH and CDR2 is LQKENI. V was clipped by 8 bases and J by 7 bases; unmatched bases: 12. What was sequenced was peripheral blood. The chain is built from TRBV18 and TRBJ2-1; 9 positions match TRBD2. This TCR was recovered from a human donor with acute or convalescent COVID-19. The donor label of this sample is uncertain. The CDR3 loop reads CASPPLAGVGNEQFF. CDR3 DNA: TGTGCCAGCCCGCCATTAGCGGGGGTAGGGAATGAGCAGTTCTTC.